The following is a T cell receptor beta chain sequence with its context. Its antigen is not identified. The entry originates in a study of cytomegalovirus exposure and HLA in healthy donors. Study as a whole: An analysis done earlier identified 95 million to 140 million unique TCR beta sequences from approximately 200 million T cells.

The CDR3 runs to 14 residues. Germline V gene sequence: CDR1 ENHRY, CDR2 SYGVKD. Germline trimming cut 7 bases from V and 8 bases from J; bases unmatched to any gene: 6. The primer mix had 60 Vbeta and 13 Jbeta primers. Sequencing used immunoSEQ multiplex PCR; TCRdb keeps in-frame clones, though not all of them. The sample contains approximately 88,000 clones, 60% to 85% of which appear only once. Study results and limitations: Researchers reportedly found TCR beta sequences accurately predicted most subjects' HLA-A and HLA-B alleles. In a later analysis, at a false discovery rate of 0.05, under 20,000 TCR beta sequences were associated with HLA alleles.

The rearrangement uses TRBV10-3 and TRBJ1-6, with 9 bases that match TRBD1. This TCR came from a man in his fifties or sixties in good health and CMV-seropositive. Material: PBMCs. The CDR3: CAINIQGADSPLHF. CDR3 nucleotide sequence: TGTGCCATCAACATACAGGGGGCCGATTCACCCCTCCACTTT.